Here is one T cell receptor (beta chain) with its context. Its cognate antigen is unknown. The record originates from a study of cytomegalovirus exposure and HLA in healthy donors. Whole-study results and caveats: Presence/absence analyses rested on an assumption that sequencing depth was roughly uniform across donors. In all likelihood, a cluster of highly shared sequence variants was a sequencing artifact. For most TCR beta V segments, an earlier analysis put the productive rate at about 87% or about 30% of the time. In a later analysis, TCR beta V- and J-gene trimming showed a link to a missense DCLRE1C variant.

The CDR3 runs 12 residues. Trimming took 8 bases from V and 5 from J, leaving 10 bases between them. Germline loops: CDR1 SGHNT, CDR2 YENEEA. Primers: 60 Vbeta forward and 13 Jbeta reverse. Repertoires were generated with immunoSEQ multiplex PCR, while TCRdb's copy carries only in-frame clones and drops some. Listed are some 39,000 clones; more than 5% falls within the top ten. V gene TRBV11-3 combines with J gene TRBJ2-1, with D perhaps matching TRBD2 (6 bases). The sequencing sample was made of PBMCs. The source of this sequence is a man aged 25 to 45 in good health and CMV-seronegative. In DNA form, the CDR3 reads TGTGCCAGCCGGGGGATCGACAATGAGCAGTTCTTC. This codes for CASRGIDNEQFF.